This T cell receptor (beta chain) was documented in a study of patients and donors after allogeneic stem cell transplantation. In TCRdb, the RT-PCR reads were re-called with MiXCR into one record per CDR3 protein. The sample lists 84,000 or so distinct CDR3 sequences; 40% to 60% were seen once. V lost 3 bases to trimming and J lost 7 bases, with 10 bases between them. The CDR3 length is 14 residues. Material: blood, either unsorted or a sorted T cell fraction (not recorded which). The receptor was isolated from a human donor who was either an allogeneic HSCT recipient or a stem cell or donor lymphocyte infusion donor (not recorded which). It is not recorded whose cells these are; they may come from a transplant donor. The V gene is TRBV12-3 or TRBV12-4, the J gene TRBJ1-6; D may be TRBD1 (5 bases). The CDR3 sequence: CASSFEGRNSPLHF. The DNA for the CDR3 is TGTGCCAGCAGTTTTGAGGGGCGGAATTCACCCCTCCACTTT.